The 24 T cell receptor beta chains below were found in one sample sequenced in a study of cytomegalovirus exposure and HLA in healthy donors. PCR amplification relied on 60 Vbeta primers (plus 13 Jbeta primers). Some clones are missing from TCRdb's copy, which holds only in-frame ones; the method was immunoSEQ multiplex PCR. The profile shows more than 100,000 clones, roughly 74% of them singletons. The specimen was PBMCs. The origin of the receptors is a woman in her forties or fifties in good health and CMV-seropositive.

The chain recombines TRBV25-1 with TRBJ1-4, with 7 bases identical to TRBD1. There are 15 residues in the CDR3. Germline CDR1 reads MGHDK; CDR2 reads SYGVNS. Trimming cost V 5 bases and J 5 bases; bases outside gene matches: 8. The CDR3 reads CASSSRQGGNEKLFF. CDR3 coding DNA: TGTGCCAGCAGTAGTCGACAGGGAGGCAATGAAAAACTGTTTTTT.

The chain links TRBV6-1 to TRBJ2-7, with TRBD2 as a possible D gene (5 bases). The CDR3 totals 14 residues. The ends were cut back, 7 bases at V and 6 bases at J, with 19 bases in the middle. CDR1 and CDR2 (germline): MNHNS, SASEGT. The CDR3 spells CASIVAGPLSEQYF. CDR3 bases: TGTGCCAGCATAGTGGCGGGTCCACTAAGCGAGCAGTACTTC.

This clone turned up a few times. The CDR3 bases are TGTGCCAGCAGTCTCGGGGGGGCCCCCCATGAGCAGTTCTTC. This gives the protein CASSLGGAPHEQFF. This sequence joins TRBV28 and TRBJ2-1; 8 nucleotides line up with TRBD2. J was trimmed by 8 bases and V by 5 bases; bases with no gene match: 8. The germline V gene encodes CDR1 MDHEN and CDR2 SYDVKM. The CDR3 sequence is 14 residues long.

Details on this clone: The junction does not match germline at one end; this may be a read error. This chain uses TRBV7-7 with TRBJ2-5; 7 bases match TRBD1. Germline V gene lookup returns CDR1 SSHAT and CDR2 FNYEAQ (reference sequence). The CDR3 contains 13 residues. The CDR3 loop reads CASSPLQGETQYF. The CDR3 DNA reads TGTGCTAGCAGCCCACTACAGGGGGAGACCCAGTACTTC. The entire variable domain, with the rest obtained from reference TRBV7-7 and TRBJ2-5, is as follows: GAGVSQSPRYKVTKRGQDVTLRCDPISSHATLYWYQQALGQGPEFLTYFNYEAQPDKSGLPSDRFSAERPEGSISTLTIQRTEQRDSAMYRCASSPLQGETQYFGPGTRLLVL.

V gene TRBV2 combines with J gene TRBJ2-7, with 9 nucleotides matching TRBD2. CDR3 length: 13 amino acids. V lost 7 bases, J lost 6 bases, and 7 bases stayed unmatched. From germline, CDR1 is SNHLY and CDR2 FYNNEI. The CDR3 loop reads CASNSGGQSEQYF. The DNA of the CDR3 is TGTGCCAGCAACAGCGGGGGGCAGAGCGAGCAGTACTTC.

The chain combines TRBV14 with TRBJ2-5; D is perhaps TRBD2 (6 bases). This CDR3 spans 15 amino acids. Germline assignment: CDR1 SGHDN and CDR2 FVKESK. The V and J ends lost 4 bases and 3 bases respectively, with 15 bases between them. CDR3: CASSLPLGGKETQYF. The DNA for the CDR3 is TGTGCCAGCAGCCTACCCCTGGGCGGGAAAGAGACCCAGTACTTC.

This clone has only one observation. This chain joins TRBV7-9 and TRBJ2-5, with D possibly TRBD2 on 6 matching bases. Germline V gives CDR1 SEHNR, CDR2 FQNEAQ (reference sequence). The V end was cut by 5 bases, the J end by 1 base, with 17 bases between. CDR3 length: 16 amino acids. Here the CDR3 reads CASSHPDGGSQETQYF. Written as DNA, the CDR3 is TGTGCCAGCAGCCACCCCGACGGGGGAAGCCAAGAGACCCAGTACTTC. Together with reference TRBV7-9 and TRBJ2-5, the CDR3 gives the full variable domain: DTGVSQNPRHKITKRGQNVTFRCDPISEHNRLYWYRQTLGQGPEFLTYFQNEAQLEKSRLLSDRFSAERPKGSFSTLEIQRTEQGDSAMYLCASSHPDGGSQETQYFGPGTRLLVL.

The V gene is TRBV4-2, the J gene TRBJ2-3, with 7 nucleotides matching TRBD2. The V gene end was trimmed by 5 bases and the J gene end by 6 bases; junction bases not matched to a gene: 14. Germline V gene sequence: CDR1 LGHNA, CDR2 YNFKEQ. This CDR3 is built from 16 residues. In DNA, the CDR3 is TGTGCCAGCAGCTCCCGGGAAGCGGGGTTCCATGATACGCAGTATTTT. It yields the protein CASSSREAGFHDTQYF.

The table lists this clone with a count of one. This chain links TRBV7-7 with TRBJ2-5; TRBD2 is a possible D gene (6 bases). Looked up from germline, CDR1 is SSHAT and CDR2 is FNYEAQ (reference sequence). This CDR3 comprises 14 residues. V lost 5 bases and J 1 base, leaving 11 bases between the germline ends. Here the CDR3 reads CASSRGTSQETQYF. The CDR3 DNA reads TGTGCCAGCAGCCGCGGGACTTCCCAAGAGACCCAGTACTTC.

The chain couples TRBV5-1 to TRBJ2-5; TRBD1 might be the D (6 bases). The last part of the DNA fits TRBJ2-7 better; the J call may be wrong. The CDR3 length is 14 residues. CDR1 is SGHRS and CDR2 is YFSETQ in the germline V gene. The CDR3 nucleotides read TGCGCCAGCAGCGGAAGGACAGCCAACTACGAGCAGTACTTC. Its translation: CASSGRTANYEQYF.

On this clone itself: One end of the junction does not line up with germline, which may come from a read error. This chain uses TRBV29-1 with TRBJ1-2; possibly TRBD1 for D (5 bases). The CDR3 runs to 14 residues. Germline V CDR1 and CDR2: SQVTM, ANQGSEA. CDR3 amino acids: CSVDDDRGRGGYPF. The CDR3 bases are TGCAGCGTTGATGACGACCGGGGGAGGGGTGGCTACCCCTTC.

The chain is built from TRBV4-1 and TRBJ1-2; 10 nucleotides match TRBD1. Germline CDR1 reads MGHRA; CDR2 reads YSYEKL. J was trimmed by 2 bases and V by 3 bases; bases with no gene match: 6. The CDR3 length is 16 residues. As DNA, the CDR3 is TGCGCCAGCAGCCAGACGCGGACAGGGGGGAACTATGGCTACACCTTC. Residues: CASSQTRTGGNYGYTF.

The table lists this clone with a few counts. The chain combines TRBV6-6 with TRBJ2-6, with D perhaps matching TRBD2 (6 bases). This CDR3 has 16 amino acids. V was pared by 5 bases and J by 1 base, with 12 bases between. The germline V gene encodes CDR1 MNHNY and CDR2 SVGAGI (reference sequence). The CDR3 sequence: CASSLGSGSGANVLTF. The DNA of the CDR3 is TGTGCCAGCAGTCTCGGGAGTGGGTCTGGGGCCAACGTCCTGACTTTC.

A few counts support this clone. The chain combines TRBV7-8 with TRBJ1-6; TRBD1 matches 7 bases. V gave up 6 bases and J gave up 7 bases; unmatched junction bases: 6. The CDR3 runs to 14 residues. Germline CDR1 SGHVS, CDR2 FQNEAQ. The CDR3 sequence: CASSFGQANSPLHF. DNA of the CDR3: TGTGCCAGCAGTTTTGGACAGGCGAATTCACCCCTCCACTTT.

The chain recombines TRBV2 with TRBJ2-2; the match to TRBD2 covers 7 bases. The CDR3 covers 14 residues. The trim removed 8 bases at V and 5 bases at J, leaving 8 bases unmatched. CDR1 and CDR2 from the germline V gene are SNHLY and FYNNEI. CDR3 DNA sequence: TGTGCCAGCGAGGCAGCGGGGTCTACCGGGGAGCTGTTTTTT. As protein: CASEAAGSTGELFF.

The count of this clone is one. The V call is TRBV9, the J call TRBJ2-1, with TRBD1 identical over 9 bases. CDR1 and CDR2 from the germline V gene are SGDLS and YYNGEE. V was clipped by 5 bases and J by 8 bases; unmatched bases: 11. The CDR3 length is 15 residues. The CDR3 coding sequence is TGTGCCAGCAGGGACCCCGGGACAGGGCGCTATGAGCAGTTCTTC. Its protein is CASRDPGTGRYEQFF.

Concerning this clone itself: Without the conserved terminal phenylalanine or tryptophan, this CDR3 likely stems from a read error. The chain is built from TRBV5-4 and TRBJ1-1, with TRBD1 matching 11 bases. Germline V gene sequence: CDR1 SGHNT, CDR2 YYREEE (reference sequence). The CDR3 totals 17 residues. The junction had 8 bases not matched to a gene; V was cut back by 0 bases and J by 4 bases. Here the CDR3 DNA reads TGTGCCAGCAGCTTGGGTGGACAGGGGGCAATAAGCACTGAAGCTTTCCTT. As protein: CASSLGGQGAISTEAFL.

This chain connects TRBV7-2 to TRBJ1-5, with 9 positions matching TRBD1. Germline CDR1 and CDR2: SGHTA and FQGNSA. This CDR3 spans 18 amino acids. Trimming cost V 5 bases and J 5 bases; bases outside gene matches: 16. The CDR3 nucleotides read TGTGCCAGCAGCCGGACGACAGGACAGGGGACGAGTTATCAGCCCCAGCATTTT. Translated: CASSRTTGQGTSYQPQHF.

Only a few counts were recorded for this clone. The CDR3, as DNA: TGTGCCAGCTCACGACTCCAGGGAACTGAAGCTTTCTTT. Residues: CASSRLQGTEAFF. The chain joins TRBV18 to TRBJ1-1; D is possibly TRBD1 (5 bases). Germline V gene data show CDR1 as KGHSH and CDR2 as LQKENI. V gave up 4 bases and J gave up 5 bases, with 11 bases separating them. This CDR3 region has 13 residues. Using reference TRBV18 and TRBJ1-1 for the parts outside the CDR3, the full variable domain is NAGVMQNPRHLVRRRGQEARLRCSPMKGHSHVYWYRQLPEEGLKFMVYLQKENIIDESGMPKERFSAEFPKEGPSILRIQQVVRGDSAAYFCASSRLQGTEAFFGQGTRLTVV.

This clone was detected only a few times. This chain links TRBV9 with TRBJ1-5; D remains ambiguous. Trimming cost V 4 bases and J 0 bases, with 11 bases left between them. CDR3 size: 15 residues. Germline values: CDR1 SGDLS, CDR2 YYNGEE. CDR3 sequence (DNA): TGTGCCAGCAGCTTTCGACTGCATAGCAATCAGCCCCAGCATTTT. This sequence encodes CASSFRLHSNQPQHF.

This chain joins TRBV9 and TRBJ1-1; D gene uncertain. The CDR3 consists of 15 residues. CDR1 is SGDLS and CDR2 is YYNGEE in the germline V gene. Trimming pared 0 bases from V and 1 base from J, leaving 10 bases between. As DNA, the CDR3 is TGTGCCAGCAGCGTAGTCTGGGCAGGGAACACTGAAGCTTTCTTT. This sequence encodes CASSVVWAGNTEAFF.

This clone has more than one count but fewer than ten. V gene TRBV19 combines with J gene TRBJ1-5; possible D gene TRBD1, 6 bases. Looked up from germline, CDR1 is LNHDA and CDR2 is SQIVND (reference sequence). The CDR3 covers 16 residues. With 5 bases removed from V and 0 bases from J, the gap between germline ends came to 14 bases. The CDR3 reads CASSVRTDYSNQPQHF. CDR3 bases: TGTGCCAGTAGTGTCCGGACAGATTATAGCAATCAGCCCCAGCATTTT.

The V call is TRBV6-1, the J call TRBJ2-5, with TRBD2 matching 8 bases. CDR1 and CDR2 (germline): MNHNS, SASEGT. The CDR3 has 15 amino acids. The V segment lost 7 bases and the J segment 1 base; nucleotides outside the gene matches: 8. The CDR3 nucleotides read TGTGCCAGCACCGTCCACACTAGCGGCCAAGAGACCCAGTACTTC. This codes for CASTVHTSGQETQYF.

J is TRBJ1-6 and V is TRBV11-3, with D hard to call. Germline CDR1 reads SGHNT; CDR2 reads YENEEA. The V end lost 3 bases, the J end lost 10 bases, and 13 bases lay between the germline ends. The CDR3 covers 14 residues. The CDR3 reads CASSFDNPNSPLHF. As DNA, the CDR3 is TGTGCCAGCAGCTTCGACAATCCGAACTCACCCCTCCACTTT. The full variable domain, in which reference TRBV11-3 and TRBJ1-6 provide the parts outside the CDR3, is EAGVVQSPRYKIIEKKQPVAFWCNPISGHNTLYWYLQNLGQGPELLIRYENEEAVDDSQLPKDRFSAERLKGVDSTLKIQPAELGDSAVYLCASSFDNPNSPLHFGNGTRLTVT.